This T cell receptor (beta chain) was identified in a study of cytomegalovirus exposure and HLA in healthy donors. General study results and limits: Most observed TCR sequences were rare, whereas some public TCRs were detected in many donors. Accounts indicate the classifier identified cytomegalovirus status with strong specificity and sensitivity. The analysis excluded some indistinguishable V segments, including TRBV6-2 and TRBV6-3. As a later analysis showed, a missense DCLRE1C variant was linked to trimming of TCR beta V- and J-genes.

The CDR3 contains 15 residues. From germline, CDR1 is SQVTM and CDR2 ANQGSEA. Details on this clone: Antigen: not known.

The PCR made use of 60 Vbeta and 13 Jbeta primers. Clones were read by immunoSEQ multiplex PCR, and TCRdb kept only the in-frame ones, dropping some. The sample holds 150,000 to 200,000 clones, 81% seen once. The receptor was isolated from a woman under 30 in good health and CMV-seropositive. This chain uses TRBV29-1 with TRBJ2-5; possibly TRBD2 for D (6 bases). The DNA end lines up better with TRBJ2-7; the J call may be wrong. The material sequenced was PBMCs. The DNA of the CDR3 is TGCAGCGCCCGCTGGCGGGGCAGGGAATCCTACGAGCAGTACTTC. This codes for CSARWRGRESYEQYF.